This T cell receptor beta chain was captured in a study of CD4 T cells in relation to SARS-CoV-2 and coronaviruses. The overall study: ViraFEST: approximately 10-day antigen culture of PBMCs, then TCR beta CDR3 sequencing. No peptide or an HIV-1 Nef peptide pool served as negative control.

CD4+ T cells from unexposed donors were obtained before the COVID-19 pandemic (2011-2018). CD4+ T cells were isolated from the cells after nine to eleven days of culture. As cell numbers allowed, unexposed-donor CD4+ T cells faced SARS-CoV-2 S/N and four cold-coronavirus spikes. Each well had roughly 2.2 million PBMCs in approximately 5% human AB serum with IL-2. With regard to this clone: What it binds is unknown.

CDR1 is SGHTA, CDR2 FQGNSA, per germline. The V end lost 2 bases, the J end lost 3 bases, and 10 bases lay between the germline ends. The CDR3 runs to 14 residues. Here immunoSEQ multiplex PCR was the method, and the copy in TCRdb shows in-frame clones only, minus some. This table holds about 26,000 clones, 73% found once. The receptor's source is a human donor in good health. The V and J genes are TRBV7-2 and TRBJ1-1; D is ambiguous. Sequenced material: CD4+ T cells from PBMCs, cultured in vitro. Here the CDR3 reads CASSLPGSHTEAFF. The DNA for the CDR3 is TGTGCCAGCAGCTTACCCGGAAGTCACACTGAAGCTTTCTTT.